This T cell receptor (beta chain) was documented in a study of T-cell memory formation after mild COVID-19. Notes on the study in general: Researchers found some responding clones in pre-infection memory, a sign that cross-reactive memory joined.

This clonotype was observed a few times. Its specificity is not known. CDR3 length: 17 amino acids. V dropped 0 bases and J dropped 0 bases, with 12 bases sitting between them. Germline loops: CDR1 SGHNT, CDR2 YENEEA. 5'RACE primed from the constant segment yielded TCR alpha and TCR beta cDNA libraries bearing sample barcodes and UMIs. TCRdb re-analysed the 5' RACE reads in MiXCR, keeping a single row per CDR3 protein. The table records roughly 560,000 distinct CDR3 sequences, just over 20% of them present only once. The gene calls are TRBV11-3 and TRBJ2-1; TRBD2 is a possible D gene (5 bases). The sequenced material came from PBMCs or a T cell subset sorted from them (not recorded which). The sequence was obtained from an adult woman who had mild COVID-19 (a few samples of this study predate the infection). Cell type and time point are not known. CDR3 nucleotides: TGTGCCAGCAGCTTAGATTCCGGGGTGGGCTCCTACAATGAGCAGTTCTTC. It translates to CASSLDSGVGSYNEQFF.